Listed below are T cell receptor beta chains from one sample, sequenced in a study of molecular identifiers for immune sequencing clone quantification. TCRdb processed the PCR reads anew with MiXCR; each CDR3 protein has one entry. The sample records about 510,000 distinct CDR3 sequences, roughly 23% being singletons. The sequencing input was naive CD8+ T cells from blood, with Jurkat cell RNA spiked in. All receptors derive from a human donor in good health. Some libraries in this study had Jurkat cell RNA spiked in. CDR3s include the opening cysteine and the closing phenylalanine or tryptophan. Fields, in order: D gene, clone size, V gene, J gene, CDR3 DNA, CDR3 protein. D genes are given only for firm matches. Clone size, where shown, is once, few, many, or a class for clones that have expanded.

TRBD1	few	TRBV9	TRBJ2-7	TGTGCCAGCAGCGTAGCTACAGGGGCCTACGAGCAGTACTTC	CASSVATGAYEQYF
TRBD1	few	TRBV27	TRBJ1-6	TGTGCCAGCACCACGGACCGGGACAGAACCTATAATTCACCCCTCCACTTT	CASTTDRDRTYNSPLHF
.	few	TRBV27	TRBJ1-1	TGTGCCAGCAGTCCCGCTAGAGGGGACTTTAACACTGAAGCTTTCTTT	CASSPARGDFNTEAFF
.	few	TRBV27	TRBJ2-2	TGTGCCAGCAGTTTATACAGGGAGGACACCGGGGAGCTGTTTTTT	CASSLYREDTGELFF
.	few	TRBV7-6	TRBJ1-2	TGTGCCAGCAGCACCAGTACGGGGGCTGGTGGCTACACCTTC	CASSTSTGAGGYTF
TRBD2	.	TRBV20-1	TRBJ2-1	TGCAGTGCTAGGACTAGCGGGGGTAATGAGCAGTTCTTC	CSARTSGGNEQFF
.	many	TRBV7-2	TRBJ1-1	TGTGCCAGCAGCTTTTGGTTGAACACTGAAGCTTTCTTT	CASSFWLNTEAFF
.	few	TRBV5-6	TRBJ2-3	TGTGCCAGCAGCTTGGCCGGGCAGGGCGGATTCCCTAGCACAGATACGCAGTATTTT	CASSLAGQGGFPSTDTQYF
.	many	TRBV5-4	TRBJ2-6	TGTGCCAGAGGTAGGACCGTGTCCTCTGGGGCCAACGTCCTGACTTTC	CARGRTVSSGANVLTF
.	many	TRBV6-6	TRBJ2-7	TGTGCCAGCAGTTACTACGGGATCTCCTACGAGCAGTACTTC	CASSYYGISYEQYF
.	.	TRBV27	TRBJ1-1	TGTGCCAGCAGTCCACTCTCCCGGGACGGGACGAACACTGAAGCTTTCTTT	CASSPLSRDGTNTEAFF
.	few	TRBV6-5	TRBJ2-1	TGTGCCAGCAGTTATGGTGCGGGGTCGAGCTACAATGAGCAGTTCTTC	CASSYGAGSSYNEQFF
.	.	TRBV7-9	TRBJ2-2	TGTGCCAGCACTACTCCCGAAACGGGACCCGGGGAGCTGTTTTTT	CASTTPETGPGELFF
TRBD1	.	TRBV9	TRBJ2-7	TGTGCCAGCAGCCTAGAGGGACAGAGCTCCTACGAGCAGTACTTC	CASSLEGQSSYEQYF
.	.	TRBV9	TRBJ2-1	TGTGCCAGCAGCGTAGGACGCGGGGGCCCCTACAATGAGCAGTTCTTC	CASSVGRGGPYNEQFF
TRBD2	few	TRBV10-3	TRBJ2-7	TGTGCCATCAGTGTGACTAGCGGCTACGAGCAGTACTTC	CAISVTSGYEQYF
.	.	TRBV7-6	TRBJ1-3	TGTGCCAGCAGCCCGAGTCCTGGAAACACCAGATATTTT	CASSPSPGNTRYF
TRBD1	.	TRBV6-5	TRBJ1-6	TGTGCCAGCAGTTACTCGACAGGGGGAAATTCACCCCTCCACTTT	CASSYSTGGNSPLHF
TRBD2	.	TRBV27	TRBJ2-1	TGTGCCAGCACACTAGCGGGCCGCAATGAGCAGTTCTTC	CASTLAGRNEQFF
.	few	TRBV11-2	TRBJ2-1	TGTGCCAGCAGCTTAGAATCGGAGCCCAGGGTCCATGAGCAGTTCTTC	CASSLESEPRVHEQFF